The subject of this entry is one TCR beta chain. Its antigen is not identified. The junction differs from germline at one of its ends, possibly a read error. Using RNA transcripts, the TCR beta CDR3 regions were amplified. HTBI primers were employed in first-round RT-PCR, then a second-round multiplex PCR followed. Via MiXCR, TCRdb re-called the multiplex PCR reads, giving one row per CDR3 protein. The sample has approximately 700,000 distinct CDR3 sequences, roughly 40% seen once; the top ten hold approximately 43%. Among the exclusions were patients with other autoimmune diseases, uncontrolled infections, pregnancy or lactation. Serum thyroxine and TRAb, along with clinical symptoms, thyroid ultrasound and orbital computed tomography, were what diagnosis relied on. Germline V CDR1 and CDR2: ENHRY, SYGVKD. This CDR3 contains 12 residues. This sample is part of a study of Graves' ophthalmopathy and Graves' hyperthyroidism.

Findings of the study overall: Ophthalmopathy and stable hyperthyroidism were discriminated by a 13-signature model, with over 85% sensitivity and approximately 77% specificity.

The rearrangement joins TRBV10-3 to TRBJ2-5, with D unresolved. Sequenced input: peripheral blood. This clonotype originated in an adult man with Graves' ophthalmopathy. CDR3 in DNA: TGTGCCAGCAGTTACTCAGACGAGACCCAGTACTTC. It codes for CASSYSDETQYF.